What follows is one T cell receptor beta chain and its context. Its antigen is as yet unknown. At one boundary the junction diverges from the germline segment, which might be a read error. Peripheral blood came from all dose cohorts at three timepoints. This CDR3 has 13 residues. The germline CDR1 and CDR2 sequences are SSHAT and FNYEAQ (reference sequence). The sample originates from a study of OX40 agonist ivuxolimab in advanced cancers. Overall study: Patients received ivuxolimab, an agonistic anti-OX40 (CD134) antibody.

Findings of the study overall: Among the lowest peripheral clonal expansion occurred in 0.1-3.0 mg/kg partial responders. In CD8+ T cells, expanded clones were on average more numerous than in CD4+.

The data were produced by immunoSEQ multiplex PCR, yet TCRdb's version contains in-frame clones alone and is incomplete. The table records about 27,000 clones, approximately 86% of them present only once. The TCR was taken from an adult with an advanced solid tumor such as melanoma, head and neck, liver or kidney cancer. The sample here was CD4+ or CD8+ T cells sorted from blood, taken in a trial of the OX40 agonist ivuxolimab. The chain uses TRBV7-7 and TRBJ2-1; D might be TRBD1 (5 bases). Written as DNA, the CDR3 is TGTGCTAGCAGCTTAACAGGAGACAATGAGCAGTTCTTC. It yields the protein CASSLTGDNEQFF.